The next 4 T cell receptor beta chains were all read from a single sample in a study of siplizumab effects on memory and regulatory T cells. Measured with immunoSEQ multiplex PCR; TCRdb has only the in-frame clones, and not every one. This sample has approximately 2,700 clones, with about 60% found just once. Specimen: TEMRA CD8+ T cells sorted from blood. Subset given: unstimulated CD8+ CD45RA+ effector memory T cells. Every receptor here comes from a human donor in good health.

This chain uses TRBV7-9 with TRBJ2-7; 12 bases align to TRBD2. Germline trimming cut 5 bases from V and 6 bases from J; bases unmatched to any gene: 8. The CDR3 is 15 amino acids. Germline values: CDR1 SEHNR, CDR2 FQNEAQ (reference sequence). CDR3 sequence: CASSHPGLAGREQYF. The CDR3 DNA follows: TGTGCCAGCAGCCACCCAGGACTAGCGGGACGCGAGCAGTACTTC.

The count of this clone is one. The chain couples TRBV4-1 to TRBJ2-6; D is perhaps TRBD1 or TRBD2 (5 bases each). V was cut by 1 base and J by 0 bases, with 7 bases left in between. Germline CDR1 is MGHRA and CDR2 is YSYEKL. This CDR3 region has 16 residues. For the CDR3, the DNA is TGCGCCAGCAGCCAAGGGGACCCCTCTGGGGCCAACGTCCTGACTTTC. It yields the protein CASSQGDPSGANVLTF.

In its sample, this clone was seen a few times. The genes are TRBV6-4 and TRBJ2-7; 8 nucleotides match TRBD1. Germline trimming cut 6 bases from V and 0 bases from J; bases unmatched to any gene: 13. The germline gives CDR1 MRHNA, CDR2 SNTAGT. This CDR3 has 17 residues. In DNA form, the CDR3 reads TGTGCCAGCAGCCTTGTTCAGGGGGCCCCCTTCTCCTACGAGCAGTACTTC. It yields the protein CASSLVQGAPFSYEQYF.

V usage is TRBV5-6 and J usage is TRBJ2-1; D gene unclear. V was pared by 2 bases and J by 2 bases, with 14 bases between. This CDR3 comprises 16 residues. CDR1 is SGHDT, CDR2 YYEEEE, per germline. The chain's CDR3 is CASSLDGVFTYNEQFF. Written as DNA, the CDR3 is TGTGCCAGCAGCTTAGATGGGGTCTTCACCTACAATGAGCAGTTCTTC.